This TCR beta chain was sequenced in a study of OX40 agonist ivuxolimab in advanced cancers. Study-wide context: Patients enrolled in dose escalation were diagnosed with hepatocellular carcinoma, melanoma, renal cell or head and neck cancer.

The table came from immunoSEQ multiplex PCR; TCRdb's copy has only in-frame clones and leaves some out. The sample holds 55,000 to 75,000 clones, about 85% seen once. Looked up from germline, CDR1 is MDHEN and CDR2 is SYDVKM. The ends lost 3 bases at V and 6 bases at J; junction bases unmatched: 4. CDR3 length equals 14 residues. The clonotype was recovered from an adult with an advanced solid tumor such as melanoma, head and neck, liver or kidney cancer. The V and J genes are TRBV28 and TRBJ1-4, with 7 positions matching TRBD1. The material sequenced was CD4+ or CD8+ T cells sorted from blood, taken in a trial of the OX40 agonist ivuxolimab. The CDR3 reads CASSFLGTDEKLFF. DNA for the CDR3: TGTGCCAGCAGTTTTTTAGGGACAGATGAAAAACTGTTTTTT.